This T cell receptor beta chain stems from a study of blood T cell repertoires in COVID-19. Study information: COVID-19 samples from acute and convalescent phases originated in the United States, Italy and Spain. Nucleic acid was either cDNA or gDNA, and it came from T cells, B-cell-depleted T cells, or PBMCs.

As originally analysed: By means of reference gene primer amplification, nucleated cell counts were estimated. Assay used: immunoSEQ multiplex PCR; TCRdb lists only in-frame clones, some missing. For V, J and clone size, that table is used; D and trimming come from the DNA. Altogether more than 150,000 clones are present, around four fifths being singletons, with the ten largest covering around 13%. The CDR3 extends over 12 amino acids. CDR1 is LNHNV and CDR2 is YYDKDF in the germline V gene (reference sequence). V was cut by 0 bases and J by 5 bases, with 4 bases left in between. The sample taken for sequencing was peripheral blood. This TCR came from an older man who had recovered from COVID-19. The rearrangement uses TRBV15 and TRBJ2-5; no clear D gene. The CDR3 DNA follows: TGTGCCACCAGCAGAGATATCGAGACCCAGTACTTC. Translation gives CATSRDIETQYF.